The source of this T cell receptor (beta chain) is a study of Ad26.COV2.S vaccination and SARS-CoV-2 variants. Across the study: By the intramuscular route, Ad26.COV2.S was given once, or twice 56 days apart. Findings and limits, study-wide: Reportedly, after vaccination the spike-specific CD8+ and CD4+ T cell responses displayed substantial breadth. Total T cell responses were possibly underestimated by TCR breadth and depth analyses.

Using immunoSEQ multiplex PCR, the repertoire was profiled, and TCRdb retains in-frame clones only, with some absent. The sample has about 500,000 clones, 70% to 90% seen once; the top ten hold 1.7%. In the case of this clone: Antigen unknown.

Treatment noted: some 19 received Ad26.COV2.S at low or high dose, single or two shots; several received placebo; per-sample allocation not given. The study sampled participants on day 63 after the first vaccine or placebo injection. The CDR3 has 14 residues. Germline values: CDR1 MDHEN, CDR2 SYDVKM. V shed 2 bases and J 7 bases; nucleotides not matched to a gene: 4. The V gene is TRBV28, the J gene TRBJ1-5; 8 nucleotides match TRBD1. Sequenced here: peripheral blood, sampled in a trial of Ad26.COV2.S vaccine versus placebo. The sequence was obtained from a person aged 18-65 years who received the Ad26.COV2.S COVID-19 vaccine or a placebo. CDR3 bases: TGTGCCAGCAGTTTAGGTCAGGGGGCCCAGCCCCAGCATTTT. Translating gives CASSLGQGAQPQHF.